This T cell receptor (beta chain) came from a study of blood T cell repertoires in COVID-19. For the study at large: Both acute and convalescent COVID-19 samples were obtained from the United States, Italy and Spain.

In the source study's methods: The assay estimated nucleated cells by amplifying reference gene primers. Profiled with immunoSEQ multiplex PCR; TCRdb holds only in-frame clones, not every one. Clone size and the V and J calls come from that table; the DNA yielded D and trimming. The sample lists around 700,000 clones; 70% to 90% were seen once. Sequencing was done on a sample of peripheral blood. The source is a woman aged 18-35 years with acute or convalescent COVID-19.

CDR3 nucleotides: TGTGCCAGCAGCTCACCCCCGAGAGGGGGCATCTCTGGAAACACCATATATTTT. Translated: CASSSPPRGGISGNTIYF. This rearrangement joins TRBV7-8 to TRBJ1-3; TRBD1 matches at 7 bases. Germline V lookup: CDR1 SGHVS, CDR2 FQNEAQ. CDR3 size: 18 residues. V lost 4 bases, J lost 0 bases, and 12 bases stayed unmatched.